A selection of T cell receptor beta chains follows, all from one sample in a study of cytomegalovirus exposure and HLA in healthy donors. TCRdb keeps only in-frame clones here, not all; method: immunoSEQ multiplex PCR. The sample lists fewer than 180,000 clones, approximately 60% occurring once. The sample comprised PBMCs. These receptors were obtained from an older woman in good health and CMV-seropositive. Each CDR3 is given with its conserved first and last residue. The order of the fields is J gene, V gene, D gene, CDR3 protein. The D gene is left open where the match is weak.

J gene: TRBJ1-4
V gene: TRBV10-3
D gene: TRBD1
CDR3 protein: CAIKGQPNEKLFF

J gene: TRBJ1-5
V gene: TRBV30
D gene: NA
CDR3 protein: CAWSVQGGQPQHF

J gene: TRBJ2-1
V gene: TRBV10-3
D gene: NA
CDR3 protein: CAISETTSNEQFF

J gene: TRBJ2-3
V gene: TRBV11-2
D gene: NA
CDR3 protein: CASSLDYRTDTQYF

J gene: TRBJ2-7
V gene: TRBV9
D gene: NA
CDR3 protein: CASSAGNRINEQYF

J gene: TRBJ2-3
V gene: TRBV5-1
D gene: TRBD1
CDR3 protein: CASRTGTGTDTQYF

J gene: TRBJ2-7
V gene: TRBV29-1
D gene: NA
CDR3 protein: CSVESGTHSYEQYF

J gene: TRBJ2-1
V gene: TRBV19
D gene: TRBD2
CDR3 protein: CASSKGLAGVSNEQFF

J gene: TRBJ2-7
V gene: TRBV7-9
D gene: TRBD1
CDR3 protein: CASSSFGTGKSYEQYF

J gene: TRBJ2-7
V gene: TRBV30
D gene: TRBD1
CDR3 protein: CAWSPGTGNYEQYF

J gene: TRBJ2-7
V gene: TRBV6-5
D gene: TRBD2
CDR3 protein: CASSYNIAGGREQYF

J gene: TRBJ2-3
V gene: TRBV7-9
D gene: TRBD1
CDR3 protein: CASSTRQGYTDTQYF

J gene: TRBJ1-1
V gene: TRBV5-3
D gene: TRBD1
CDR3 protein: CARSITGGQAFF

J gene: TRBJ2-1
V gene: TRBV5-4
D gene: TRBD2
CDR3 protein: CASSLAPGLAGVEQFF

J gene: TRBJ1-2
V gene: TRBV5-3
D gene: TRBD1
CDR3 protein: CARSHYTGVGYTF

J gene: TRBJ2-4
V gene: TRBV30
D gene: TRBD2
CDR3 protein: CSGGVLNIQYF

J gene: TRBJ1-2
V gene: TRBV28
D gene: NA
CDR3 protein: CASSLLTQAANYGYTF

J gene: TRBJ2-3
V gene: TRBV5-4
D gene: NA
CDR3 protein: CASSLDGRATDTQYF

J gene: TRBJ1-2
V gene: TRBV9
D gene: TRBD1
CDR3 protein: CASSVSQGAGYTF

J gene: TRBJ2-2
V gene: TRBV7-3
D gene: NA
CDR3 protein: CASSLHSDTGELFF

J gene: TRBJ2-7
V gene: TRBV4-2
D gene: TRBD1
CDR3 protein: CASSQAGGTYEQYF

J gene: TRBJ2-1
V gene: TRBV19
D gene: TRBD1
CDR3 protein: CASSTGGGEQFF

J gene: TRBJ2-5
V gene: TRBV19
D gene: TRBD1
CDR3 protein: CASSTTGTDQETQYF

J gene: TRBJ2-7
V gene: TRBV7-3
D gene: TRBD2
CDR3 protein: CASSLIGWTRKGGKYEQYF

J gene: TRBJ2-1
V gene: TRBV19
D gene: TRBD2
CDR3 protein: CASSIGGGTPSSYNEQFF

J gene: TRBJ1-6
V gene: TRBV11-1
D gene: NA
CDR3 protein: CASSGLSLNSPLHF

J gene: TRBJ2-2
V gene: TRBV28
D gene: NA
CDR3 protein: CASSFTNTGELFF

J gene: TRBJ2-3
V gene: TRBV30
D gene: NA
CDR3 protein: CAWRPPGRNTQYF

J gene: TRBJ2-1
V gene: TRBV5-1
D gene: TRBD1
CDR3 protein: CASSLGQGAVDEQFF

J gene: NA
V gene: TRBV5-1
D gene: NA
CDR3 protein: CASSLAPGSANGYEQYF